Sequencing of this TCR beta chain was carried out in a study of OX40 agonist ivuxolimab in advanced cancers. The method was immunoSEQ multiplex PCR; TCRdb's version includes in-frame clones alone and lacks a portion of them. The table has about 69,000 clones, 90% seen once. In this sample, this clone turned up once. Germline-derived CDR1 and CDR2 are WSHSY and SAAADI. Trimming took off 6 bases at V and 7 bases at J, with 19 bases between the two ends. The CDR3 is made up of 14 amino acids. The material sequenced was CD4+ or CD8+ T cells sorted from blood, taken in a trial of the OX40 agonist ivuxolimab. The chain links TRBV10-2 to TRBJ2-7; D is possibly TRBD2 (6 bases). The sequence derives from an adult with an advanced solid tumor such as melanoma, head and neck, liver or kidney cancer. This CDR3 reads CASRSSGSPGEQYF. DNA of the CDR3: TGCGCCAGCAGGAGTAGCGGCTCCCCCGGGGAGCAGTACTTC.